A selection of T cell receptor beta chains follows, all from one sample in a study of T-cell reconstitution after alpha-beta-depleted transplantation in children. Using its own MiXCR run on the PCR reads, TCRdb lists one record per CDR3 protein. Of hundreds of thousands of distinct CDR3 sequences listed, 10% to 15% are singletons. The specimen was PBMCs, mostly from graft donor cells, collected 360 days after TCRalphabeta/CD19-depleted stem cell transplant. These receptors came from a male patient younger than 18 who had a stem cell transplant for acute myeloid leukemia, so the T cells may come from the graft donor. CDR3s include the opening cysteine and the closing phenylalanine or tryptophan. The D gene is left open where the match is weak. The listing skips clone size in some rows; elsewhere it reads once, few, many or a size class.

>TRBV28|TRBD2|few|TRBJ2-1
CASSLSEREVYNEQFF
TGTGCCAGCAGTCTCTCTGAGCGGGAGGTCTACAATGAGCAGTTCTTC
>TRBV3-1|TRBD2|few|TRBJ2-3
CASSQGLAGVRTDTQYF
TGTGCCAGCAGCCAGGGACTAGCGGGAGTAAGAACAGATACGCAGTATTTT
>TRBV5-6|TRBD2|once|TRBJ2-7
CASSPEPAGAHEQYF
TGTGCCAGCAGCCCTGAACCAGCGGGAGCCCACGAGCAGTACTTC
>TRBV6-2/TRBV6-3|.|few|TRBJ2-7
CASSTLSLSYEQYF
TGTGCCAGCAGTACACTCTCCCTATCCTACGAGCAGTACTTC
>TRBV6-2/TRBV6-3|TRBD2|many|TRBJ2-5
CASSRRGPGLAGGETQYF
TGTGCCAGCAGTCGACGCGGCCCCGGACTAGCGGGAGGAGAGACCCAGTACTTC
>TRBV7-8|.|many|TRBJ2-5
CASSLAAGTQYF
TGTGCCAGCAGCTTGGCCGCAGGGACCCAGTACTTC
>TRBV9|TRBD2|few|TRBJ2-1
CASSVGGRAFNEQFF
TGTGCCAGCAGCGTAGGCGGGAGGGCCTTCAATGAGCAGTTCTTC
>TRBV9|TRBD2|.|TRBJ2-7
CASSHFGTSGVYEQYF
TGTGCCAGCAGCCATTTCGGGACTAGCGGGGTCTACGAGCAGTACTTC
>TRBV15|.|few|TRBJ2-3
CATSRSRATDTQYF
TGTGCCACCAGTAGGTCCCGCGCCACAGATACGCAGTATTTT
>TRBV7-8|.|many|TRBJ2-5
CASSLPVNRETQYF
TGTGCCAGCAGCTTACCCGTGAACCGGGAGACCCAGTACTTC